Each of the 23 T cell receptor beta chains below was sequenced from the same sample in a study of T-cell reconstitution after alpha-beta-depleted transplantation in children (dated by TCRdb to 2015 to 2016). The treatment or condition label, as the study defines it: allogeneic hematopoietic cell transplantation with graft depleted of TCRalphabeta T cells and CD19 B cells. Libraries were built with PCR. Instrument on record: Illumina HiSeq 2500. TCR libraries were prepared with molecular barcoding, using unique molecular identifiers to normalize TCRbeta repertoire quantification. TCRdb handled the public reads itself, with Q25 trimming in fastp and clone calling in MiXCR, and kept productive beta chains. CDR3 protein sequences are deduplicated, and each keeps its most common genes and DNA. Within this sample are around 420,000 distinct CDR3 sequences, with around 15% of them counted one time only. The top ten constitute around 28% of the sample.

The sequencing used PBMCs, mostly from graft donor cells, collected 360 days after TCRalphabeta/CD19-depleted stem cell transplant. These receptors came from a boy under two years old who had a stem cell transplant for Wiskott-Aldrich syndrome, so the T cells may come from the graft donor.

This clonotype was detected only a few times. The rearrangement joins TRBV12-3 or TRBV12-4 to TRBJ1-4, with D possibly being TRBD1 (5 bases). The CDR3 loop spans 15 amino acids. V lost 8 bases, J lost 8 bases, and 21 bases lay in between. CDR3 residues: CASLPGDGLREKLFF. The CDR3, as DNA: TGTGCCAGCCTCCCTGGGGACGGACTTAGGGAAAAACTGTTTTTT.

This clonotype was picked up a small number of times. This chain uses TRBV10-3 with TRBJ2-7; the match to TRBD2 covers 8 bases. From germline, CDR1 is ENHRY and CDR2 SYGVKD. The CDR3 runs to 12 residues. V shed 10 bases and J 3 bases; nucleotides not matched to a gene: 5. The CDR3 is CASSGAFYEQYF. The DNA for the CDR3 is TGTGCCAGTAGCGGGGCATTCTACGAGCAGTACTTC.

This clonotype was detected only a few times. The chain has TRBV5-4 and TRBJ2-2, with TRBD1 as a possible D gene (6 bases). The CDR3 has 14 residues. CDR1 SGHNT and CDR2 YYREEE come from the germline V gene (reference sequence). V shed 3 bases and J shed 7 bases, with 13 bases lying between them. The CDR3 sequence: CASSSGERGGELFF. As DNA, the CDR3 is TGTGCCAGCAGCTCAGGGGAGAGGGGCGGGGAGCTGTTTTTT.

This chain links TRBV19 with TRBJ2-1; TRBD2 matches 8 bases. Trimming cost V 5 bases and J 3 bases; bases outside gene matches: 9. Per germline, CDR1 LNHDA and CDR2 SQIVND (reference sequence). The length of the CDR3 is 16 residues. The CDR3 is CASSPSSSGRYNEQFF. CDR3 in DNA: TGTGCCAGTAGTCCGTCCTCTAGCGGGCGCTACAATGAGCAGTTCTTC.

This rearrangement joins TRBV11-2 to TRBJ2-1, with 11 nucleotides matching TRBD2. The germline CDR1 and CDR2 sequences are SGHAT and FQNNGV. V gave up 5 bases and J gave up 4 bases; unmatched junction bases: 10. CDR3 size: 17 residues. CDR3 in DNA: TGTGCCAGCAGCCCCCTCCCGACTAGCGGGGCTTACAATGAGCAGTTCTTC. Residues: CASSPLPTSGAYNEQFF.

This clonotype has a count of ten or more. V usage is TRBV27 and J usage is TRBJ2-1, with D tentatively TRBD2 (5 bases). The CDR3 covers 15 residues. CDR1 and CDR2 from the germline V gene are MNHEY and SMNVEV (reference sequence). V gave up 6 bases and J gave up 8 bases, with 20 bases separating them. CDR3 sequence reads: CASRTGRFPGHEQFF. In DNA form, the CDR3 reads TGTGCCAGCAGAACGGGGAGATTCCCCGGCCATGAGCAGTTCTTC.

This clonotype was found a few times. The rearrangement links TRBV6-5 to TRBJ2-5; D is ambiguous. V was pared by 0 bases and J by 2 bases, with 7 bases between. Germline-derived CDR1 and CDR2 are MNHEY and SVGAGI. This CDR3 region has 14 residues. The CDR3 spells CASSYSWQQETQYF. Written as DNA, the CDR3 is TGTGCCAGCAGTTACTCTTGGCAGCAAGAGACCCAGTACTTC.

This clonotype turned up a few times. The rearrangement uses TRBV18 and TRBJ2-1, with D perhaps TRBD1 (6 bases). Germline V gene lookup returns CDR1 KGHSH and CDR2 LQKENI. V lost 3 bases and J lost 7, with 13 bases in between. The CDR3 loop spans 14 amino acids. The DNA of the CDR3 is TGTGCCAGCTCACCGACGGCAGGGGTGAATGAGCAGTTCTTC. Amino acids: CASSPTAGVNEQFF.

The rearrangement links TRBV5-1 to TRBJ2-2; D possibly corresponds to TRBD1 (6 bases). The CDR3 runs 13 residues. The germline CDR1 and CDR2 sequences are SGHRS and YFSETQ. V lost 5 bases and J 7 bases, leaving 12 bases between the germline ends. The CDR3 nucleotides are TGCGCCAGCAGACGTCAGGGGAACGGGGAGCTGTTTTTT. This gives the protein CASRRQGNGELFF.

This chain links TRBV12-3 or TRBV12-4 with TRBJ1-1, with a weak D call TRBD1 (5 bases). The CDR3 sequence is 14 residues long. V dropped 3 bases and J dropped 2 bases, with 10 bases sitting between them. The CDR3 region is CASSFTGRNTEAFF. The CDR3 nucleotides read TGTGCCAGCAGTTTCACAGGACGAAACACTGAAGCTTTCTTT.

This clonotype was seen a handful of times. V usage is TRBV11-1 and J usage is TRBJ2-2; 7 nucleotides align to TRBD1. The germline CDR1 and CDR2 sequences are SGHAT and FQDESV (reference sequence). The CDR3 has 18 amino acids. The junction had 11 bases not matched to a gene; V was cut back by 4 bases and J by 0 bases. CDR3 sequence: CASSYPGTEKPNTGELFF. CDR3 DNA: TGTGCCAGCAGCTACCCCGGGACAGAAAAACCGAACACCGGGGAGCTGTTTTTT.

The sample holds a few counts of this clonotype. J is TRBJ2-3 and V is TRBV29-1; a weak D match, TRBD2 (6 bases). The germline V gene has CDR1 SQVTM and CDR2 ANQGSEA. The CDR3 sequence is 14 residues long. Deletions cut 6 bases from V and 4 bases from J, with 17 bases between. In DNA, the CDR3 is TGCAGCGTGGACTACCTGGCATCTTCAGATACGCAGTATTTT. This codes for CSVDYLASSDTQYF.

This clonotype was counted between two and nine times. The rearrangement uses TRBV20-1 and TRBJ2-1; 10 positions agree with TRBD2. The germline V gene encodes CDR1 DFQATT and CDR2 SNEGSKA (reference sequence). The V and J ends lost 7 bases and 6 bases, in that order; junction bases with no gene match: 12. This CDR3 contains 15 residues. The CDR3 loop is CSGNPLAGVFNEQFF. The CDR3 DNA follows: TGCAGTGGAAATCCCCTAGCGGGAGTTTTCAATGAGCAGTTCTTC.

The chain uses TRBV5-1 and TRBJ2-7; 14 nucleotides line up with TRBD2. Germline CDR1 SGHRS, CDR2 YFSETQ. There are 18 residues in the CDR3. J was trimmed by 2 bases and V by 0 bases; bases with no gene match: 7. CDR3 loop: CASSLASGLAGAPYEQYF. As DNA, the CDR3 is TGCGCCAGCAGCTTGGCCTCGGGACTAGCGGGAGCCCCCTACGAGCAGTACTTC.

Only a few counts were recorded for this clonotype. The chain employs TRBV9 and TRBJ2-1; D possibly matches TRBD1 or TRBD2 (5 bases each). V gave up 1 base and J gave up 5 bases, with 19 bases separating them. Germline CDR1 and CDR2: SGDLS and YYNGEE. The CDR3 consists of 17 residues. Here the CDR3 DNA reads TGTGCCAGCAGCGTACTAGCTCTAGCAGGGATTAACAATGAGCAGTTCTTC. This codes for CASSVLALAGINNEQFF.

This clonotype was detected only a few times. The V and J genes are TRBV24-1 and TRBJ2-5, with unresolved D. The CDR3 is 14 residues long. V was trimmed by 5 bases and J by 5 bases, leaving 14 bases between them. Looked up from germline, CDR1 is KGHDR and CDR2 is SFDVKD. CDR3 sequence reads: CATSGPGPRETQYF. Here the CDR3 DNA reads TGTGCCACCAGTGGTCCGGGCCCGCGGGAGACCCAGTACTTC.

The V and J genes are TRBV7-2 and TRBJ2-1; D is ambiguous. V was trimmed by 6 bases and J by 3 bases, leaving 15 bases between them. The CDR3 sequence is 15 residues long. Germline assignment: CDR1 SGHTA and CDR2 FQGNSA. CDR3 amino acids: CASRPPSSRYNEQFF. In DNA, the CDR3 is TGTGCCAGCAGACCCCCGTCCTCTCGCTACAATGAGCAGTTCTTC.

This clonotype came up a few times. The CDR3 DNA is TGTGCCATCAGTGCGGGGTACGGGGCCAACGTCCTGACTTTC. Its protein product is CAISAGYGANVLTF. The chain joins TRBV10-3 to TRBJ2-6; D is perhaps TRBD2 (5 bases). The CDR3 is 14 amino acids. Germline V lookup: CDR1 ENHRY, CDR2 SYGVKD. The V gene lost 4 bases and the J gene lost 4 bases, with 8 bases spanning the gap.

This clonotype was counted ten times or more. The chain combines TRBV5-1 with TRBJ1-1; D call uncertain. The V gene lost 0 bases and the J gene lost 4 bases, with 16 bases spanning the gap. This CDR3 contains 16 residues. Germline values: CDR1 SGHRS, CDR2 YFSETQ. The CDR3 is CASSLVGIGISTEAFF. The CDR3 region has the DNA TGCGCCAGCAGCTTGGTAGGCATTGGGATTTCCACTGAAGCTTTCTTT.

V and J are TRBV21-1 and TRBJ2-3; the table's D call, TRBD1, was not checked against the DNA. TRBV21-1 is recorded as a pseudogene. The CDR3 is 17 residues long. For the CDR3, the DNA is TGTGCCAGCAGCATAATACGGACCCCTCCTAGCACAGATACGCAGTATTTT. Residues: CASSIIRTPPSTDTQYF.

The V call is TRBV7-9, the J call TRBJ2-2; TRBD1 agrees at 8 bases. Unmatched junction bases numbered 3, after V lost 5 bases and J lost 1 base. This CDR3 comprises 15 residues. Germline V gene data show CDR1 as SEHNR and CDR2 as FQNEAQ (reference sequence). CDR3 coding DNA: TGTGCCAGCAGCCGGGGACAGGTGAACACCGGGGAGCTGTTTTTT. Amino acids: CASSRGQVNTGELFF.

A few counts support this clonotype. The chain is built from TRBV24-1 and TRBJ2-1; D not certain. Germline V gene sequence: CDR1 KGHDR, CDR2 SFDVKD. Trimming cost V 1 base and J 0 bases, with 12 bases left between them. The length of the CDR3 is 17 residues. The CDR3 bases are TGTGCCACCAGTGATTTCCACCCCCGGAGCTCCTACAATGAGCAGTTCTTC. This gives the protein CATSDFHPRSSYNEQFF.

The sample holds a few counts of this clonotype. J is TRBJ2-6 and V is TRBV5-1; D gene ambiguous. The germline V and J ends were trimmed by 2 bases and 0 bases, with 15 bases remaining between them. The CDR3 spans 18 residues. CDR1 and CDR2 (germline): SGHRS, YFSETQ. CDR3 residues: CASSFFEEVSSGANVLTF. CDR3 sequence (DNA): TGCGCCAGCAGCTTCTTCGAGGAAGTTTCCTCTGGGGCCAACGTCCTGACTTTC.